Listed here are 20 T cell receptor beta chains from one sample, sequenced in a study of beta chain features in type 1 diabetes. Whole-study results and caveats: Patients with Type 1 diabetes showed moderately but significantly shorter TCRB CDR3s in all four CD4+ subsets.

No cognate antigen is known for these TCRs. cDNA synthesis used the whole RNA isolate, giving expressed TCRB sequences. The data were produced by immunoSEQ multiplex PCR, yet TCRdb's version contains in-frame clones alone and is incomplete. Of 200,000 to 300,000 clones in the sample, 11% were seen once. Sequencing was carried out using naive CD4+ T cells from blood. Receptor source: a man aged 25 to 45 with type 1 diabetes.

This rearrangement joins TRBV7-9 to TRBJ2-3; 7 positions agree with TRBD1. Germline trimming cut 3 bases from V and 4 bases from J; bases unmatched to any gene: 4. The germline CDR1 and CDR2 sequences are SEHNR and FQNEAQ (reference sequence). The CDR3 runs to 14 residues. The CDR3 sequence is CASSFSTGADTQYF. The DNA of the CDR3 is TGTGCCAGCAGCTTTTCCACAGGGGCAGATACGCAGTATTTT.

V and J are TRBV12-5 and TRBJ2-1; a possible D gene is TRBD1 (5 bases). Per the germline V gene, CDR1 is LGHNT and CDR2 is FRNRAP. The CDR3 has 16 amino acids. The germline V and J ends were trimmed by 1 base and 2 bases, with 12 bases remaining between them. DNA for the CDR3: TGTGCTAGTGGTTTGGCCAGGGTCCTCACCTACAATGAGCAGTTCTTC. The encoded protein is CASGLARVLTYNEQFF.

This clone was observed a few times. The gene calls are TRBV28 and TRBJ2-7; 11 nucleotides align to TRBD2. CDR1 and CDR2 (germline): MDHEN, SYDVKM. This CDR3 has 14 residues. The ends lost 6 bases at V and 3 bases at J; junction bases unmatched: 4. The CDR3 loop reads CASRLGTSGYEQYF. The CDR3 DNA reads TGTGCCAGCAGGTTAGGGACTAGCGGCTACGAGCAGTACTTC.

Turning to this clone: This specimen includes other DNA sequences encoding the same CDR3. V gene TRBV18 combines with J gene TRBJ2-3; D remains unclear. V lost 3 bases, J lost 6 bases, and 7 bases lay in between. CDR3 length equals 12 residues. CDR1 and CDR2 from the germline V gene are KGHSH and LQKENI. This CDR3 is CASSPLRDTQYF. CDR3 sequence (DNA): TGTGCCAGCTCACCTCTCCGGGATACGCAGTATTTT.

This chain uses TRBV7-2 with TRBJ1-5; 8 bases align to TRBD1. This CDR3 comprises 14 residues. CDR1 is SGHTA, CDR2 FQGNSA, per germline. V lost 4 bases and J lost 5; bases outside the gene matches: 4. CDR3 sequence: CASSSDRGYQPQHF. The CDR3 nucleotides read TGTGCCAGCAGCTCCGACAGGGGCTATCAGCCCCAGCATTTT.

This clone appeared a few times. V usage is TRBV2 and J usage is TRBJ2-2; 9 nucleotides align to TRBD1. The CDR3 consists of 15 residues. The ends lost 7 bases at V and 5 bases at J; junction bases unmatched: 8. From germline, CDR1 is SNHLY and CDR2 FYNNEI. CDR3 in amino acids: CASMRDRAGTGELFF. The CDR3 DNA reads TGTGCCAGCATGCGGGACAGGGCGGGAACCGGGGAGCTGTTTTTT.

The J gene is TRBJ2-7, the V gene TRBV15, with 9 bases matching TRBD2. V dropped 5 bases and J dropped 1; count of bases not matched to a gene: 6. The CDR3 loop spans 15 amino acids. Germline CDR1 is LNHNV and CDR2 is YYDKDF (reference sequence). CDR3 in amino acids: CATSGASGDSYEQYF. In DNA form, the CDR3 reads TGTGCCACCAGCGGAGCTAGCGGGGATTCCTACGAGCAGTACTTC.

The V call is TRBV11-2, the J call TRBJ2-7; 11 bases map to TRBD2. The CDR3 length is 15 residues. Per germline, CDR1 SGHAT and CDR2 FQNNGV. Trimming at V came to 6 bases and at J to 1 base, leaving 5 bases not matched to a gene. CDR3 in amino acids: CASSSTSGESYEQYF. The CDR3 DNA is TGTGCCAGCAGTTCGACTAGCGGGGAATCCTACGAGCAGTACTTC.

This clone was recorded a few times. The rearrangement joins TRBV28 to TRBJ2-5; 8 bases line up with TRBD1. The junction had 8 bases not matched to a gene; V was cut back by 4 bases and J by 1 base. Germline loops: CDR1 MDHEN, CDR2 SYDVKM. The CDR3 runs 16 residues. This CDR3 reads CASSSLGQESQETQYF. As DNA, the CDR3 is TGTGCCAGCAGTTCTCTGGGACAGGAGAGCCAAGAGACCCAGTACTTC.

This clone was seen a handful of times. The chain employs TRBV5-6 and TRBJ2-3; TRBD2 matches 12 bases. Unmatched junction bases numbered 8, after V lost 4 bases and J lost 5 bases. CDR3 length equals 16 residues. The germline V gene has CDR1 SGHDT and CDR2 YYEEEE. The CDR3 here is CASSKVRTSGEDTQYF. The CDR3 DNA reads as TGTGCCAGCAGCAAGGTACGGACTAGCGGGGAAGATACGCAGTATTTT.

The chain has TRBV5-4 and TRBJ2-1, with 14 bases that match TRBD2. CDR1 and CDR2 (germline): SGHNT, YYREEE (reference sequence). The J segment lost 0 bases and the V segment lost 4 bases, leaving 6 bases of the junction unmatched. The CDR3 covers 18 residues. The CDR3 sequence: CASSHRTSGGISYNEQFF. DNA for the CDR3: TGTGCCAGCAGCCACCGGACTAGCGGGGGGATCTCCTACAATGAGCAGTTCTTC.

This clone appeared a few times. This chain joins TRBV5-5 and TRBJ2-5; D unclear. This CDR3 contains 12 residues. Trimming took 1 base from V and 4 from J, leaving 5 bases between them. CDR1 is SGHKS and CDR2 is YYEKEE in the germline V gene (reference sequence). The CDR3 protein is CASSLPRETQYF. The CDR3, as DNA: TGTGCCAGCAGCTTGCCTAGAGAGACCCAGTACTTC.

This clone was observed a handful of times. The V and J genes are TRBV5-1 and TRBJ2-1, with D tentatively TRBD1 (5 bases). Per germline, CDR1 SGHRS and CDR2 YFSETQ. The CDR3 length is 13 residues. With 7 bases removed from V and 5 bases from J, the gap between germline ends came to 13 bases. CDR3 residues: CASALQVNNEQFF. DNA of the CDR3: TGCGCCAGCGCACTACAGGTCAACAATGAGCAGTTCTTC.

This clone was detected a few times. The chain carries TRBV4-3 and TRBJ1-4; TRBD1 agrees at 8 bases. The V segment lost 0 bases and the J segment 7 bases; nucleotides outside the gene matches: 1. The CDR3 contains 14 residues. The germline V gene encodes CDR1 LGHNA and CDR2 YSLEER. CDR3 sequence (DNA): TGCGCCAGCAGCCAAGAACAGGGGGGTGAAAAACTGTTTTTT. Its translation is CASSQEQGGEKLFF.

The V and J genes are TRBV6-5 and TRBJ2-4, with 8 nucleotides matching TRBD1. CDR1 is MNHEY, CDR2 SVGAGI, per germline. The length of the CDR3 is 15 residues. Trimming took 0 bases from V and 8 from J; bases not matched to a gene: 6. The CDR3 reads CASSYSDRVGDIQYF. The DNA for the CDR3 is TGTGCCAGCAGTTACTCGGACAGGGTAGGGGACATTCAGTACTTC.

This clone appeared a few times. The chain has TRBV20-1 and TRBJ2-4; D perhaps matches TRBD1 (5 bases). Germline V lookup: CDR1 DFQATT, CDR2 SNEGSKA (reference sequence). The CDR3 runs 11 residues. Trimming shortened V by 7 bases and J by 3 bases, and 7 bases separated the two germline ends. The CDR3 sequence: CSVGDKNIQYF. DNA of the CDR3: TGCAGTGTAGGGGACAAAAACATTCAGTACTTC.

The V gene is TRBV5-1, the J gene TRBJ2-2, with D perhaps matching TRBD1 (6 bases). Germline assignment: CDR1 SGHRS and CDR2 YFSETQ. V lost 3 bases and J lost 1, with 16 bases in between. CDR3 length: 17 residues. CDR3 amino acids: CASSSRFGTLNTGELFF. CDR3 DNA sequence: TGCGCCAGCAGCTCCCGGTTTGGGACATTGAACACCGGGGAGCTGTTTTTT.

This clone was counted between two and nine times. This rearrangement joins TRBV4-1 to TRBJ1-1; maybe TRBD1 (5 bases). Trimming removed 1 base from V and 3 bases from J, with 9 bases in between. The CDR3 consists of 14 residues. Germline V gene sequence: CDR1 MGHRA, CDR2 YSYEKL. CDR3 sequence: CASSQARVDTEAFF. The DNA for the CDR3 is TGCGCCAGCAGCCAAGCCAGGGTCGACACTGAAGCTTTCTTT.

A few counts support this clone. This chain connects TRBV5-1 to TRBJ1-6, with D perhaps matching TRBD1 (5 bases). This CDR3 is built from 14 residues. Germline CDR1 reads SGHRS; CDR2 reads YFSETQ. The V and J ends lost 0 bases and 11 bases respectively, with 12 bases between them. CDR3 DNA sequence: TGCGCCAGCAGCTTGGCGCAGGGAAGGACACCCCTCCACTTT. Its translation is CASSLAQGRTPLHF.

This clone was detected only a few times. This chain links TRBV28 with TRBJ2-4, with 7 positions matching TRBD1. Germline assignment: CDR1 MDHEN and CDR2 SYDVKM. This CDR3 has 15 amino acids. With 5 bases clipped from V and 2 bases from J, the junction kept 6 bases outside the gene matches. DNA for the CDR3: TGTGCCAGCAGTGACGGGACAGTCACCAAAAACATTCAGTACTTC. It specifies CASSDGTVTKNIQYF.